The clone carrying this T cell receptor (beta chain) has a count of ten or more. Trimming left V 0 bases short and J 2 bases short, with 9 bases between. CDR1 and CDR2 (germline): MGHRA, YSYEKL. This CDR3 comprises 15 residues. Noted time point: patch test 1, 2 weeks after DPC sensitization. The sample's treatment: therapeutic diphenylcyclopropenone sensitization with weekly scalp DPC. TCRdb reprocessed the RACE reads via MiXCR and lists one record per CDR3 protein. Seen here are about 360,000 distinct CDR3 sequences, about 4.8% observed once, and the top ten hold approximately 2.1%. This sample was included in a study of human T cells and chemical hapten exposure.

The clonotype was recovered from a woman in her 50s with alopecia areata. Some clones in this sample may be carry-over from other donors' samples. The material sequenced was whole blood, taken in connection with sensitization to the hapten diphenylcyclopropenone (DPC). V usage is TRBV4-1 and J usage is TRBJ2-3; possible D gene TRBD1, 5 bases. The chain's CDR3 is CASSQDPRATDTQYF. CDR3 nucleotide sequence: TGCGCCAGCAGCCAAGACCCCAGGGCCACAGATACGCAGTATTTT.